These 5 T cell receptor beta chains share one sample of origin, sequenced in a study of CD8+ T cells in alopecia areata. In each case, RNA was isolated and then reverse transcribed into cDNA as the sequencing template. Libraries were prepared by immunoSEQ multiplex PCR; TCRdb keeps only in-frame clonotypes and omits some of them. The sample lists some 82,000 clones, about 53% occurring once. The sequenced material came from NKG2D-high CD8+ T cells sorted from blood. These receptors were collected from a human donor with alopecia areata.

The chain uses TRBV4-3 and TRBJ2-5; D is unclear. The CDR3 totals 13 residues. Germline CDR1 and CDR2: LGHNA and YSLEER. The ends were cut back, 3 bases at V and 5 bases at J, with 10 bases in the middle. The CDR3 reads CASSQGPAETQYF. CDR3 bases: TGCGCCAGCAGCCAGGGCCCAGCGGAGACCCAGTACTTC.

The genes are TRBV4-1 and TRBJ2-7, with D tentatively TRBD1 (5 bases). The length of the CDR3 is 14 residues. V was shortened by 1 base and J by 5 bases, with 12 bases between the two germline ends. Germline CDR1 is MGHRA and CDR2 is YSYEKL. CDR3 sequence (DNA): TGCGCCAGCAGCCAAGGTCCAGGGATCCACGAGCAGTACTTC. Residues: CASSQGPGIHEQYF.

The V and J genes are TRBV6-6 and TRBJ2-7, with D possibly TRBD1 on 6 matching bases. The V end lost 6 bases, the J end lost 0 bases, and 15 bases lay between the germline ends. Germline lookup yields CDR1 MNHNY and CDR2 SVGAGI (reference sequence). The CDR3 contains 15 residues. The CDR3 DNA reads as TGTGCCAGCAGCAACGGGCAGGGGCCCTCCTACGAGCAGTACTTC. Translated: CASSNGQGPSYEQYF.

V usage is TRBV27 and J usage is TRBJ2-7; D not certain. The V gene lost 3 bases and the J gene lost 6 bases, with 15 bases spanning the gap. The germline V gene encodes CDR1 MNHEY and CDR2 SMNVEV (reference sequence). There are 14 residues in the CDR3. The CDR3 loop is CASSLGSHLGEQYF. CDR3 DNA sequence: TGTGCCAGCAGTTTGGGTAGCCACCTGGGCGAGCAGTACTTC.

This clone came up a few times. The chain couples TRBV28 to TRBJ2-5; 8 bases map to TRBD1. Germline trimming cut 5 bases from V and 5 bases from J; bases unmatched to any gene: 10. Looked up from germline, CDR1 is MDHEN and CDR2 is SYDVKM. This CDR3 has 15 residues. The CDR3 here is CASSPRGQVDETQYF. The CDR3, as DNA: TGTGCCAGCAGTCCCCGGGGACAGGTCGACGAGACCCAGTACTTC.